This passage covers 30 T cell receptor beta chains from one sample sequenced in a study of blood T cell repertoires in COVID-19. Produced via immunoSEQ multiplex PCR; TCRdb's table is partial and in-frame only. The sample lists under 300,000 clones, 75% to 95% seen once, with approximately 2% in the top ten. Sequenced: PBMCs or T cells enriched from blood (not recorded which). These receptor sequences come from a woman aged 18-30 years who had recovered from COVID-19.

This chain's CDR3 is CASSRSTNEKLFF. DNA of the CDR3: TGTGCCAGCAGCAGGTCAACTAATGAAAAACTGTTTTTT. The V and J genes are TRBV27 and TRBJ1-4; D is uncertain. CDR3 length: 13 amino acids. Germline CDR1 reads MNHEY; CDR2 reads SMNVEV (reference sequence). V lost 6 bases and J lost 0, with 5 bases in between.

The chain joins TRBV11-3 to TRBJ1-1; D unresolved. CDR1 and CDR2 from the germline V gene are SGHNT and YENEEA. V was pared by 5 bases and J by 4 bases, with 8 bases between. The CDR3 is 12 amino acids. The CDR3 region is CASSRGSTEAFF. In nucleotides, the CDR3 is TGTGCCAGCAGCCGAGGGAGCACTGAAGCTTTCTTT.

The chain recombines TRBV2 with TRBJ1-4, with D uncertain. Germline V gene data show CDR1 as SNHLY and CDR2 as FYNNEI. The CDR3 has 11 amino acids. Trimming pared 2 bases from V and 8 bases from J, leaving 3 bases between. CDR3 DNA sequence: TGTGCCAGCAGTGAACGGGAAAAACTGTTTTTT. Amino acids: CASSEREKLFF.

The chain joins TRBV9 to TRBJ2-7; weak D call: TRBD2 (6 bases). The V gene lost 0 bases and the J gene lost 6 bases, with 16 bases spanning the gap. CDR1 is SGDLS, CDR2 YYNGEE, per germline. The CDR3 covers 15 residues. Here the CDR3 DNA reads TGTGCCAGCAGCGTAGCCGGGAGCGTGGGCTCCGAGCAGTACTTC. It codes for CASSVAGSVGSEQYF.

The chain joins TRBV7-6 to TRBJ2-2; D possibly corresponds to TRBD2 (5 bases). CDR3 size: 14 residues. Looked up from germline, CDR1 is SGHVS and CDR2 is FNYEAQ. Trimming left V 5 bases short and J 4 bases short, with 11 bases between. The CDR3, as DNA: TGTGCCAGCAGCCCTAGCCGCGTCACCGGGGAGCTGTTTTTT. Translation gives CASSPSRVTGELFF.

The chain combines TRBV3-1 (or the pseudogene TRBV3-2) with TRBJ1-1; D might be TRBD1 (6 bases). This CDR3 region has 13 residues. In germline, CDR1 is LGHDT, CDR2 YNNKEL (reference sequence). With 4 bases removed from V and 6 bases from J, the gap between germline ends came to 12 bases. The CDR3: CASSRTYRAEAFF. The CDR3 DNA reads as TGTGCCAGCAGCCGAACGTACAGGGCTGAAGCTTTCTTT.

This CDR3 reads CASSGRTGNSPLHF. DNA of the CDR3: TGTGCCAGCAGCGGTCGGACAGGGAATTCACCCCTCCACTTT. V gene TRBV9 combines with J gene TRBJ1-6; TRBD1 aligns across 8 bases. Trimming removed 3 bases from V and 7 bases from J; junction bases left unmatched: 3. Looked up from germline, CDR1 is SGDLS and CDR2 is YYNGEE. CDR3 length equals 14 residues.

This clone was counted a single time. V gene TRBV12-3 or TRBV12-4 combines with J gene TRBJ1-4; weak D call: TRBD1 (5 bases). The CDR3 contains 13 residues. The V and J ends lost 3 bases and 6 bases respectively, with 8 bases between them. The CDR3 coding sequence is TGTGCCAGCAGTTTGGGGGGAGATGAAAAACTGTTTTTT. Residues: CASSLGGDEKLFF.

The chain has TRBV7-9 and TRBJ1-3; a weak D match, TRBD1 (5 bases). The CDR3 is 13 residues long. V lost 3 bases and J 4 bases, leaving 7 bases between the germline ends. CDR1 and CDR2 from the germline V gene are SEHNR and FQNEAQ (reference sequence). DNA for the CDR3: TGTGCCAGCAGCTTCGCAGGGGGAAACACCATATATTTT. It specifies CASSFAGGNTIYF.

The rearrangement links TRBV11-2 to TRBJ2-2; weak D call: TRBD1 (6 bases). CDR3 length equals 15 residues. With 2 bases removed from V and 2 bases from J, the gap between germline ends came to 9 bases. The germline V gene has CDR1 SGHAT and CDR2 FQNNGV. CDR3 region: CASSLRTVNTGELFF. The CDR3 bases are TGTGCCAGCAGCTTACGGACAGTTAACACCGGGGAGCTGTTTTTT.

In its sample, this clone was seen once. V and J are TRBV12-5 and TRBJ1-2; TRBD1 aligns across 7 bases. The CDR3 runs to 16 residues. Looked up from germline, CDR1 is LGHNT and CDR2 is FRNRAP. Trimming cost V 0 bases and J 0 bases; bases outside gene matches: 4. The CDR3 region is CASGLVVGGPNYGYTF. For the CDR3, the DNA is TGTGCTAGTGGTTTGGTAGTAGGGGGCCCTAACTATGGCTACACCTTC.

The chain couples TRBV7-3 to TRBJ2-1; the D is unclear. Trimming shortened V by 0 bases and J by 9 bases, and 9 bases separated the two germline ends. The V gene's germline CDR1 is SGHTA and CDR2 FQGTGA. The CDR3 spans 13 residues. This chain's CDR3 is CASSLTTIAEQFF. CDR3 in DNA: TGTGCCAGCAGCTTAACCACGATAGCTGAGCAGTTCTTC. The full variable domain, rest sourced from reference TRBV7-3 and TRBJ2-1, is GAGVSQTPSNKVTEKGKYVELRCDPISGHTALYWYRQSLGQGPEFLIYFQGTGAADDSGLPNDRFFAVRPEGSVSTLKIQRTERGDSAVYLCASSLTTIAEQFFGPGTRLTVL.

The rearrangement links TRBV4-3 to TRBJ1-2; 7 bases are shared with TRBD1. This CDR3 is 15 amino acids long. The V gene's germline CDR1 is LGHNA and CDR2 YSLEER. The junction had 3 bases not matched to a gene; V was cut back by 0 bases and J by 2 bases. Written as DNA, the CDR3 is TGCGCCAGCAGCCAAGAACAGGGGAGCAACTATGGCTACACCTTC. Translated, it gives CASSQEQGSNYGYTF.

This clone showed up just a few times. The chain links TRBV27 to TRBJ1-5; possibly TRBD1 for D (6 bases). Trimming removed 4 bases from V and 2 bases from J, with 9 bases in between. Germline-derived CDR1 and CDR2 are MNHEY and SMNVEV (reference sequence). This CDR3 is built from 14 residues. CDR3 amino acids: CASSWAGGNQPQHF. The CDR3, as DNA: TGTGCCAGCAGTTGGGCAGGGGGCAATCAGCCCCAGCATTTT.

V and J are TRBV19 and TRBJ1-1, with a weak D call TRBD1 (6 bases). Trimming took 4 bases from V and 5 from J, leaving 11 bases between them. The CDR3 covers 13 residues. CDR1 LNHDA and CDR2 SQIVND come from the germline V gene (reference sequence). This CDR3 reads CASSRIGGTEAFF. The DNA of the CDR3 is TGTGCCAGTAGTAGAATAGGGGGAACTGAAGCTTTCTTT.

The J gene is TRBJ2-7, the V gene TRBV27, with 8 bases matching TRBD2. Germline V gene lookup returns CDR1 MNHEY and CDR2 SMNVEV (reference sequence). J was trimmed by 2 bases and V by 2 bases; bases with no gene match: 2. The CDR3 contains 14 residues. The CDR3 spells CASSLAGGAYEQYF. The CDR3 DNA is TGTGCCAGCAGTTTAGCGGGAGGAGCCTACGAGCAGTACTTC.

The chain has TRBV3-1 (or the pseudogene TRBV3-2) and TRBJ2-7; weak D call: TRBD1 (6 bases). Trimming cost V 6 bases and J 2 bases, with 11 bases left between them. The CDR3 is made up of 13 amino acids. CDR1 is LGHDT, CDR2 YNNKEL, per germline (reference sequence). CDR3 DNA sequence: TGTGCCAGCAGTCGCAGGGGAACCTACGAGCAGTACTTC. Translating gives CASSRRGTYEQYF.

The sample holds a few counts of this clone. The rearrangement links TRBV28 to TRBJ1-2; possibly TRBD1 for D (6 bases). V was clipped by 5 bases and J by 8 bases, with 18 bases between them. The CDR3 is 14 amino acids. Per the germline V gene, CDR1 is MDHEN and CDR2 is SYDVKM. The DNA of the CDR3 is TGTGCCAGCAGTCCCCCGACCAAGGGGGGGGGCTACACCTTC. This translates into CASSPPTKGGGYTF.

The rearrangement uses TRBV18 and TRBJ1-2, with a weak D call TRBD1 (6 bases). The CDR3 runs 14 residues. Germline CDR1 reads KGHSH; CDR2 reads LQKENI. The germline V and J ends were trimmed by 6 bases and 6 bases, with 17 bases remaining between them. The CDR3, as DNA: TGTGCCAGCTCCCAGGGGATCGTTGACGATGGCTACACCTTC. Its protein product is CASSQGIVDDGYTF.

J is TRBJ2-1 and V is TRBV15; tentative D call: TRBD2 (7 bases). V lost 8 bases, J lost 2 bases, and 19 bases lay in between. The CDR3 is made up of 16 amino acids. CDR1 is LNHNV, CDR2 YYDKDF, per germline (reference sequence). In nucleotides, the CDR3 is TGTGCCACCCGAGTACCGGTGGGGGGGCCCTACAATGAGCAGTTCTTC. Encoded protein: CATRVPVGGPYNEQFF. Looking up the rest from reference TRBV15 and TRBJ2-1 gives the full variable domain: DAMVIQNPRYQVTQFGKPVTLSCSQTLNHNVMYWYQQKSSQAPKLLFHYYDKDFNNEADTPDNFQSRRPNTSFCFLDIRSPGLGDTAMYLCATRVPVGGPYNEQFFGPGTRLTVL.

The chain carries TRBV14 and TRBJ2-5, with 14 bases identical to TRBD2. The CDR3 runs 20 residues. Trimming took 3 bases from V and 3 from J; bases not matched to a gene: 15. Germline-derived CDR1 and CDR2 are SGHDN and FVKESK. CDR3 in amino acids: CASSHETGTSGSRGEETQYF. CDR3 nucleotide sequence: TGTGCCAGCAGCCATGAAACCGGGACTAGCGGGAGTAGGGGTGAAGAGACCCAGTACTTC.

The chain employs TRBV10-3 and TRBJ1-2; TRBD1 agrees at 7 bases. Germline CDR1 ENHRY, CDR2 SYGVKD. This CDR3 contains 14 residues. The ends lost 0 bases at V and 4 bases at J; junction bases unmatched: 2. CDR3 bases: TGTGCCATCAGTGAGTCTGGGACAGTCTATGGCTACACCTTC. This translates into CAISESGTVYGYTF.

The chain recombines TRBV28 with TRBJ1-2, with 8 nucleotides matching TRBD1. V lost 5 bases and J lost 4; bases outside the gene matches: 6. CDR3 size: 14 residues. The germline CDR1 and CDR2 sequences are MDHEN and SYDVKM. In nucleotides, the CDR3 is TGTGCCAGCAGTAGACAGGGGCTCCTCTATGGCTACACCTTC. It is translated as CASSRQGLLYGYTF.

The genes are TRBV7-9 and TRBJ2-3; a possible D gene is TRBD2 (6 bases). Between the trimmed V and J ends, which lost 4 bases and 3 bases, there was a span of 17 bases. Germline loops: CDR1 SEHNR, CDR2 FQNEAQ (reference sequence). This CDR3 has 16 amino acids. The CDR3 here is CASSSLPGLSTDTQYF. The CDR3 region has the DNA TGTGCCAGCAGCTCCCTCCCGGGACTCTCAACAGATACGCAGTATTTT.

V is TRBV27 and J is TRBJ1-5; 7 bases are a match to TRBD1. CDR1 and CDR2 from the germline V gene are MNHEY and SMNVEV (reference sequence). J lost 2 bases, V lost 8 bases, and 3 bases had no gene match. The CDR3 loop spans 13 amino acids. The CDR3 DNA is TGTGCCAGCTGGCAGGGGGGCAATCAGCCCCAGCATTTT. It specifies CASWQGGNQPQHF.

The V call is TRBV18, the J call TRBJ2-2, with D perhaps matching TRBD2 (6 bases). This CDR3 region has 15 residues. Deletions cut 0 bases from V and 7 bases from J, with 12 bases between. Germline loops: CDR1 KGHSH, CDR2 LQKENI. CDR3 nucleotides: TGTGCCAGCTCACCACCGACGACCGGGAGCGGGGAGCTGTTTTTT. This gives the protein CASSPPTTGSGELFF.

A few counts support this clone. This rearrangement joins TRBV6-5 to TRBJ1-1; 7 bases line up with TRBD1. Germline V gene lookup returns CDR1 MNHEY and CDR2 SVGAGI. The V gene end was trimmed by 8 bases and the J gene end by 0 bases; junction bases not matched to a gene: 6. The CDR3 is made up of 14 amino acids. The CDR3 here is CASRAGQLNTEAFF. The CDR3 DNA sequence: TGTGCCAGCCGCGCGGGACAGCTGAACACTGAAGCTTTCTTT.

This CDR3 is CASSLSLSREWYF. The CDR3 DNA sequence: TGCGCCAGCAGCTTGAGCTTATCGCGGGAGTGGTACTTC. The gene calls are TRBV5-1 and TRBJ2-7; 7 bases match TRBD2. The CDR3 consists of 13 residues. The ends lost 1 base at V and 12 bases at J; junction bases unmatched: 10. Germline CDR1 reads SGHRS; CDR2 reads YFSETQ.

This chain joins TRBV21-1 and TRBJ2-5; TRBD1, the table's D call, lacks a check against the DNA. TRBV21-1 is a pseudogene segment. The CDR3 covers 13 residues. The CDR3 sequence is CAGPQGAEETQYF. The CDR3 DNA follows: TGTGCCGGTCCACAGGGGGCGGAAGAGACCCAGTACTTC.

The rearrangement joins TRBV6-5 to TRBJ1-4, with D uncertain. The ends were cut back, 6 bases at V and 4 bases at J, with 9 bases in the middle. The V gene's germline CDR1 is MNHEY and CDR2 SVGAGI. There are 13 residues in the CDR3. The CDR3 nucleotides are TGTGCCAGCAGGGGCAGTTTTAATGAAAAACTGTTTTTT. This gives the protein CASRGSFNEKLFF.